This entry concerns a single T cell receptor (beta chain). This entry belongs to a study of OX40 agonist ivuxolimab in advanced cancers. This CDR3 is 15 amino acids long. CDR1 is LNHDA, CDR2 SQIVND, per germline (reference sequence). V was clipped by 4 bases and J by 3 bases; unmatched bases: 3. At cycle 4 day 1, cycle 7 day 1, and baseline, blood was sampled. TCRdb's table, derived via immunoSEQ multiplex PCR, lists solely in-frame clones and lacks some. The data contain roughly 83,000 clones, approximately 88% of them singletons. The sequence came from an adult with an advanced solid tumor such as melanoma, head and neck, liver or kidney cancer. This chain links TRBV19 with TRBJ2-3; the match to TRBD2 covers 11 bases. The sample was CD4+ or CD8+ T cells sorted from blood, taken in a trial of the OX40 agonist ivuxolimab. CDR3 DNA: TGTGCCAGTAGTAATAGCGGGAGGGCGACAGATACGCAGTATTTT. It yields the protein CASSNSGRATDTQYF.